These 28 T cell receptor beta chains came from one sample sequenced in a study of blood T cell repertoires in COVID-19. Assay used: immunoSEQ multiplex PCR; TCRdb lists only in-frame clones, some missing. Among roughly 170,000 clones listed, 81% were seen once. What was sequenced was PBMCs or T cells enriched from blood (not recorded which). These receptors originate from a woman in her forties with acute COVID-19.

As DNA, the CDR3 is TGTGCCAGCAGTCCCAATCTAGGATACGAGCAGTACGTC. Translation gives CASSPNLGYEQYV. The chain employs TRBV27 and TRBJ2-7, with unresolved D. Germline V CDR1 and CDR2: MNHEY, SMNVEV (reference sequence). This CDR3 region has 13 residues. V was cut by 5 bases and J by 4 bases, with 12 bases left in between.

The rearrangement links TRBV6-1 to TRBJ2-7, with a possible D match to TRBD1 (6 bases). This CDR3 region has 18 residues. From germline, CDR1 is MNHNS and CDR2 SASEGT. Between the trimmed V and J ends, which lost 2 bases and 0 bases, there was a span of 20 bases. The CDR3 DNA sequence: TGTGCCAGCAGTGAATTGTGGCAGGGGCTGTCACCCTCCTACGAGCAGTACTTC. Encoded protein: CASSELWQGLSPSYEQYF.

The V gene is TRBV30, the J gene TRBJ1-2, with D maybe TRBD1 (5 bases). The V and J ends lost 0 bases and 8 bases respectively, with 13 bases between them. The germline V gene encodes CDR1 GTSNPN and CDR2 SVGIG (reference sequence). The CDR3 spans 13 residues. CDR3 loop: CAWSVGQGGGYTF. The CDR3 nucleotides are TGTGCCTGGAGTGTAGGGCAGGGCGGCGGCTACACCTTC.

The chain combines TRBV5-8 with TRBJ2-1; D is perhaps TRBD2 (6 bases). Deletions cut 5 bases from V and 0 bases from J, with 12 bases between. The CDR3 has 15 residues. Per germline, CDR1 SGHTS and CDR2 YDEGEE. Written as DNA, the CDR3 is TGTGCCAGCAGGGGGCACGGGAGCTCCTACAATGAGCAGTTCTTC. Amino acid sequence: CASRGHGSSYNEQFF.

The V gene is TRBV6-6, the J gene TRBJ2-6; D not resolved. Germline CDR1 MNHNY, CDR2 SVGAGI (reference sequence). Between the trimmed V and J ends, which lost 2 bases and 0 bases, there was a span of 5 bases. This CDR3 is built from 15 residues. The CDR3 spells CASSYADSGANVLTF. DNA for the CDR3: TGTGCCAGCAGTTACGCGGACTCTGGGGCCAACGTCCTGACTTTC.

This rearrangement joins TRBV19 to TRBJ2-2; tentatively, D is TRBD2 (6 bases). V lost 4 bases to trimming and J lost 3 bases, with 18 bases between them. CDR1 and CDR2 (germline): LNHDA, SQIVND (reference sequence). The CDR3 consists of 17 residues. CDR3 DNA: TGTGCCAGTAGTAGCGGGCCCGCTAGCGTCGACACCGGGGAGCTGTTTTTT. Amino acid sequence: CASSSGPASVDTGELFF.

This clone was observed a handful of times. The chain recombines TRBV5-1 with TRBJ2-7; TRBD2 matches at 12 bases. This CDR3 region has 17 residues. Germline CDR1 reads SGHRS; CDR2 reads YFSETQ. Trimming at V came to 0 bases and at J to 4 bases, leaving 8 bases not matched to a gene. DNA for the CDR3: TGCGCCAGCAGCTTGGCGATGACTAGCGGGAGTCCTTACGAGCAGTACTTC. It yields the protein CASSLAMTSGSPYEQYF.

The chain carries TRBV5-5 and TRBJ2-7, with D perhaps matching TRBD2 (5 bases). The CDR3 loop spans 12 amino acids. Per the germline V gene, CDR1 is SGHKS and CDR2 is YYEKEE (reference sequence). V dropped 1 base and J dropped 10 bases, with 12 bases sitting between them. The CDR3 DNA reads TGTGCCAGCAGCTTGATGGAGGAAAGACAGTACTTC. Its translation is CASSLMEERQYF.

V and J are TRBV5-6 and TRBJ1-2; D not resolved. The germline CDR1 and CDR2 sequences are SGHDT and YYEEEE. There are 18 residues in the CDR3. V was shortened by 0 bases and J by 4 bases, with 22 bases between the two germline ends. Here the CDR3 reads CASSLGPGEGSGPYGYTF. Written as DNA, the CDR3 is TGTGCCAGCAGCTTGGGGCCCGGAGAGGGAAGCGGGCCCTATGGCTACACCTTC.

The gene calls are TRBV7-3 and TRBJ2-5, with 8 positions matching TRBD2. From germline, CDR1 is SGHTA and CDR2 FQGTGA. Trimming took 0 bases from V and 3 from J; bases not matched to a gene: 0. This CDR3 region has 14 residues. CDR3 loop: CASSLTSGEETQYF. The CDR3 DNA is TGTGCCAGCAGCTTAACTAGCGGGGAAGAGACCCAGTACTTC.

J is TRBJ1-2 and V is TRBV29-1; D is unclear. CDR1 and CDR2 from the germline V gene are SQVTM and ANQGSEA. The V end lost 3 bases, the J end lost 8 bases, and 13 bases lay between the germline ends. This CDR3 contains 12 residues. The CDR3 spells CSVEIVRGGYTF. CDR3 coding DNA: TGCAGCGTTGAGATAGTCCGAGGGGGCTACACCTTC. Based on the CDR3 plus reference TRBV29-1 and TRBJ1-2, the full variable domain is SAVISQKPSRDICQRGTSLTIQCQVDSQVTMMFWYRQQPGQSLTLIATANQGSEATYESGFVIDKFPISRPNLTFSTLTVSNMSPEDSSIYLCSVEIVRGGYTFGSGTRLTVV.

The V gene is TRBV18, the J gene TRBJ1-1; 12 nucleotides match TRBD1. J gave up 4 bases and V 3 bases, and 3 bases lay outside the gene matches. This CDR3 has 15 residues. Germline assignment: CDR1 KGHSH and CDR2 LQKENI. CDR3 nucleotide sequence: TGTGCCAGCTCACCCCTGGGACAGGGGGCCACTGAAGCTTTCTTT. Protein product: CASSPLGQGATEAFF. The full variable domain, completed using reference TRBV18 and TRBJ1-1, is NAGVMQNPRHLVRRRGQEARLRCSPMKGHSHVYWYRQLPEEGLKFMVYLQKENIIDESGMPKERFSAEFPKEGPSILRIQQVVRGDSAAYFCASSPLGQGATEAFFGQGTRLTVV.

The rearrangement uses TRBV19 and TRBJ2-1, with 13 nucleotides matching TRBD2. The V and J ends lost 9 bases and 7 bases, in that order; junction bases with no gene match: 3. Germline V gene lookup returns CDR1 LNHDA and CDR2 SQIVND (reference sequence). This CDR3 comprises 13 residues. The CDR3 region is CARGLAGRNEQFF. The CDR3 nucleotides are TGTGCCAGGGGACTAGCGGGAAGGAATGAGCAGTTCTTC. The full variable domain, in which reference TRBV19 and TRBJ2-1 provide the parts outside the CDR3, is DGGITQSPKYLFRKEGQNVTLSCEQNLNHDAMYWYRQDPGQGLRLIYYSQIVNDFQKGDIAEGYSVSREKKESFPLTVTSAQKNPTAFYLCARGLAGRNEQFFGPGTRLTVL.

This chain joins TRBV2 and TRBJ1-5; 8 bases line up with TRBD1. V was clipped by 3 bases and J by 2 bases; unmatched bases: 6. The CDR3 contains 16 residues. Germline V gives CDR1 SNHLY, CDR2 FYNNEI. The CDR3 nucleotides are TGTGCCAGCAGTGAGGACAGGGTGGCGGGCAATCAGCCCCAGCATTTT. Its protein product is CASSEDRVAGNQPQHF.

This chain joins TRBV7-9 and TRBJ1-4; D gene uncertain. CDR3 length equals 16 residues. V lost 3 bases, J lost 7 bases, and 18 bases lay in between. The germline CDR1 and CDR2 sequences are SEHNR and FQNEAQ (reference sequence). CDR3 amino acids: CASSFPPGSAGEKLFF. CDR3 nucleotides: TGTGCCAGCAGCTTCCCCCCGGGGAGCGCCGGTGAAAAACTGTTTTTT.

CDR3 nucleotides: TGTGCCAGCAGCGTAGGGCGGGGCTCCTTCACCGGGGAGCTGTTTTTT. This gives the protein CASSVGRGSFTGELFF. The genes are TRBV9 and TRBJ2-2, with a possible D match to TRBD2 (6 bases). The CDR3 runs 16 residues. Germline values: CDR1 SGDLS, CDR2 YYNGEE. V was trimmed by 0 bases and J by 4 bases, leaving 13 bases between them.

This chain connects TRBV12-5 to TRBJ2-7; D gene uncertain. Germline CDR1 LGHNT, CDR2 FRNRAP. V dropped 6 bases and J dropped 4 bases, with 10 bases sitting between them. There are 12 residues in the CDR3. CDR3 sequence (DNA): TGTGCTAGTGGCCAGGTTGATTACGAGCAGTACTTC. Translation: CASGQVDYEQYF.

J is TRBJ2-1 and V is TRBV10-3, with D perhaps TRBD2 (5 bases). There are 12 residues in the CDR3. Per germline, CDR1 ENHRY and CDR2 SYGVKD. V was shortened by 11 bases and J by 8 bases, with 16 bases between the two germline ends. CDR3 amino acids: CAASTSPYEQFF. The DNA of the CDR3 is TGTGCCGCGTCTACTAGTCCCTATGAGCAGTTCTTC.

The sample holds a few counts of this clone. J is TRBJ2-2 and V is TRBV4-1; no clear D. The CDR3 is made up of 14 amino acids. Germline-derived CDR1 and CDR2 are MGHRA and YSYEKL. The V gene lost 0 bases and the J gene lost 5 bases, with 7 bases spanning the gap. As DNA, the CDR3 is TGCGCCAGCAGCCAAGATCCAGGAACCGGGGAGCTGTTTTTT. Translated, it gives CASSQDPGTGELFF.

This clone was seen a few times. The genes are TRBV30 and TRBJ2-4, with unresolved D. This CDR3 is built from 15 residues. Germline-derived CDR1 and CDR2 are GTSNPN and SVGIG (reference sequence). Trimming pared 7 bases from V and 0 bases from J, leaving 16 bases between. The CDR3 protein is CAFKSYGLAKNIQYF. CDR3 coding DNA: TGTGCCTTCAAGTCGTATGGGCTAGCCAAAAACATTCAGTACTTC.

This clone appeared a few times. The rearrangement links TRBV3-1 (or the pseudogene TRBV3-2) to TRBJ2-1; maybe TRBD2 (6 bases). Germline values: CDR1 LGHDT, CDR2 YNNKEL (reference sequence). The V end lost 1 base, the J end lost 9 bases, and 16 bases lay between the germline ends. There are 15 residues in the CDR3. CDR3 in DNA: TGTGCCAGCAGCCAAGGGGCGGCGGGGAGTATTGAGCAGTTCTTC. As protein: CASSQGAAGSIEQFF.

This clone appeared once. This chain connects TRBV7-2 to TRBJ1-4, with D hard to call. Germline values: CDR1 SGHTA, CDR2 FQGNSA. This CDR3 spans 15 amino acids. Trimming left V 2 bases short and J 0 bases short, with 7 bases between. Here the CDR3 DNA reads TGTGCCAGCAGCTTACAACGGGCAACTAATGAAAAACTGTTTTTT. Encoded protein: CASSLQRATNEKLFF. Combining the CDR3 with reference TRBV7-2 and TRBJ1-4 gives the whole variable domain GAGVSQSPSNKVTEKGKDVELRCDPISGHTALYWYRQSLGQGLEFLIYFQGNSAPDKSGLPSDRFSAERTGGSVSTLTIQRTQQEDSAVYLCASSLQRATNEKLFFGSGTQLSVL.

This clone was seen a handful of times. The chain uses TRBV7-2 and TRBJ2-3, with 7 nucleotides matching TRBD1. The J segment lost 4 bases and the V segment lost 2 bases, leaving 12 bases of the junction unmatched. This CDR3 region has 17 residues. CDR1 SGHTA and CDR2 FQGNSA come from the germline V gene. CDR3: CASSLQAGGDSADTQYF. The CDR3, as DNA: TGTGCCAGCAGCTTACAGGCAGGGGGTGATTCGGCAGATACGCAGTATTTT.

The J gene is TRBJ1-1, the V gene TRBV28; D unresolved. CDR1 MDHEN and CDR2 SYDVKM come from the germline V gene. V lost 7 bases and J 0 bases, leaving 9 bases between the germline ends. The CDR3 has 13 amino acids. DNA for the CDR3: TGTGCCAGCATTGATCAGGTGAACACTGAAGCTTTCTTT. Its protein is CASIDQVNTEAFF.

The chain has TRBV27 and TRBJ2-1; TRBD2 matches 7 bases. CDR3 length: 16 residues. CDR1 is MNHEY, CDR2 SMNVEV, per germline (reference sequence). V lost 4 bases, J lost 0 bases, and 6 bases stayed unmatched. CDR3 residues: CASSYPAGPSYNEQFF. The DNA for the CDR3 is TGTGCCAGCAGTTATCCAGCGGGGCCCTCCTACAATGAGCAGTTCTTC.

The CDR3 reads CATSRGLGFEKLFF. CDR3 in DNA: TGTGCCACCTCCCGCGGGTTGGGATTTGAAAAACTGTTTTTT. The rearrangement uses TRBV15 and TRBJ1-4; D call uncertain. Trimming stripped 8 bases from V and 7 bases from J, with 17 bases between. The CDR3 runs to 14 residues. Germline lookup yields CDR1 LNHNV and CDR2 YYDKDF (reference sequence).

This clone is a singleton in its sample. The chain links TRBV25-1 to TRBJ2-1; D perhaps matches TRBD2 (6 bases). CDR1 is MGHDK, CDR2 SYGVNS, per germline. This CDR3 is 14 amino acids long. Trimming stripped 4 bases from V and 6 bases from J, with 13 bases between. CDR3 in DNA: TGTGCCAGCAGTGTAAGGAGGGCTAGCAATGAGCAGTTCTTC. This encodes CASSVRRASNEQFF. Full variable domain (missing parts from reference TRBV25-1 and TRBJ2-1): EADIYQTPRYLVIGTGKKITLECSQTMGHDKMYWYQQDPGMELHLIHYSYGVNSTEKGDLSSESTVSRIRTEHFPLTLESARPSHTSQYLCASSVRRASNEQFFGPGTRLTVL.

The CDR3, as DNA: TGTGCCAGCAGCCGGACCGCGTCGGGGGGGCAGCCCCAGCATTTT. Amino acid sequence: CASSRTASGGQPQHF. V usage is TRBV3-1 (or the pseudogene TRBV3-2) and J usage is TRBJ1-5; a possible D gene is TRBD1 (5 bases). This CDR3 spans 15 amino acids. V lost 4 bases and J lost 7, with 17 bases in between. Germline-derived CDR1 and CDR2 are LGHDT and YNNKEL (reference sequence).